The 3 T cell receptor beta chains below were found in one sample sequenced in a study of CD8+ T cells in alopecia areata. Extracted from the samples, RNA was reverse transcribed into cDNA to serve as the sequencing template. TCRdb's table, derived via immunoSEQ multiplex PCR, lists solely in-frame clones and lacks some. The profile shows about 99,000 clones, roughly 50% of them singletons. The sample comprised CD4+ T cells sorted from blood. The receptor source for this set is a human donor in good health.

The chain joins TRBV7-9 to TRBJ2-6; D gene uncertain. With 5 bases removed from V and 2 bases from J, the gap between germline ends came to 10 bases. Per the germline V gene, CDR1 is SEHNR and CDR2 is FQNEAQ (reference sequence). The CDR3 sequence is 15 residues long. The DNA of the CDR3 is TGTGCCAGCAGCGCCACACCGACTGGGGCCAACGTCCTGACTTTC. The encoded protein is CASSATPTGANVLTF.

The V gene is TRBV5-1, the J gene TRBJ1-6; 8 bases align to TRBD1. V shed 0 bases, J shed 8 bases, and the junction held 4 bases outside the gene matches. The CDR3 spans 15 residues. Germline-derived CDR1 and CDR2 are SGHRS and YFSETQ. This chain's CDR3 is CASSLAAGGDSPLHF. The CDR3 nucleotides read TGCGCCAGCAGCTTGGCCGCAGGGGGCGATTCACCCCTCCACTTT.

The CDR3 coding sequence is TGTGCCAGCAGTGAAGCGCTTCGGGGTTGGGGCAATCAGCCCCAGCATTTT. As protein: CASSEALRGWGNQPQHF. V is TRBV6-1 and J is TRBJ1-5, with D unresolved. CDR1 and CDR2 from the germline V gene are MNHNS and SASEGT. This CDR3 contains 17 residues. Trimming cost V 0 bases and J 2 bases, with 14 bases left between them.